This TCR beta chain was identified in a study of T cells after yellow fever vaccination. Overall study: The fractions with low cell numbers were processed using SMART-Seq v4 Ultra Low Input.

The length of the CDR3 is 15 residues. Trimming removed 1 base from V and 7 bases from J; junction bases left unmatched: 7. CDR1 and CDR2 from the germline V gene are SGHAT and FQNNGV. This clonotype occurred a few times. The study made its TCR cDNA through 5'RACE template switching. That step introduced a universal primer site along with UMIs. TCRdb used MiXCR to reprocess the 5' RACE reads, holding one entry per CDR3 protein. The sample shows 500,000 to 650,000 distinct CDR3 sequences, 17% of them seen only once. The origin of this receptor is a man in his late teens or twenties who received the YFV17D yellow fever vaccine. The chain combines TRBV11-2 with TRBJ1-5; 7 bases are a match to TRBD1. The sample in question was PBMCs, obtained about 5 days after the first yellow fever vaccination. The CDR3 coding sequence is TGTGCCAGCAGCTTAGGGCAGGGGGGAAAGCAGCCCCAGCATTTT. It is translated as CASSLGQGGKQPQHF.